A selection of T cell receptor beta chains follows, all from one sample in a study of blood T cell repertoires in COVID-19. Profiled with immunoSEQ multiplex PCR; TCRdb holds only in-frame clones, not every one. The sample includes roughly 40,000 clones, approximately 88% of them seen just once. Source material: peripheral blood. These receptors were collected from a human donor in a cohort sampled during active COVID-19. The CDR3 runs from the conserved cysteine through the conserved F or W. D genes are given only for firm matches. For some rows the clone size is stated as once, few or many, or as a class when expanded; others skip it.

abundance: once; v_gene: TRBV5-6; d_gene: -; j_gene: TRBJ2-3; CDR3aa: CASSLEQYNTDTQYF; CDR3nt: TGTGCCAGCAGCTTGGAACAGTACAACACAGATACGCAGTATTTT
abundance: -; v_gene: TRBV6-1; d_gene: TRBD1; j_gene: TRBJ1-2; CDR3aa: CASSEQGAEGYGYTF; CDR3nt: TGTGCCAGCAGTGAGCAGGGGGCTGAGGGCTATGGCTACACCTTC
abundance: -; v_gene: TRBV7-3; d_gene: TRBD1; j_gene: TRBJ1-2; CDR3aa: CASSPTLRPGTGGDNYGYTF; CDR3nt: TGTGCCAGCAGCCCTACTCTTAGACCCGGGACAGGGGGCGATAACTATGGCTACACCTTC
abundance: -; v_gene: TRBV10-3; d_gene: TRBD1; j_gene: TRBJ1-2; CDR3aa: CAISNTGTGNGYTF; CDR3nt: TGTGCCATCAGCAATACCGGGACAGGGAATGGCTACACCTTC
abundance: -; v_gene: TRBV6-5; d_gene: -; j_gene: TRBJ2-5; CDR3aa: CASRVSGHETQYF; CDR3nt: TGTGCCAGCAGAGTGTCAGGGCACGAGACCCAGTACTTC
abundance: -; v_gene: TRBV10-1; d_gene: -; j_gene: TRBJ1-1; CDR3aa: CARGAQNGTISSTEAFF; CDR3nt: TGCGCCAGGGGGGCACAAAACGGGACGATAAGTTCCACTGAAGCTTTCTTT
abundance: -; v_gene: TRBV2; d_gene: TRBD2; j_gene: TRBJ2-1; CDR3aa: CASSPLSGLAVNEQFF; CDR3nt: TGTGCCAGCAGTCCTCTTTCGGGACTAGCCGTCAATGAGCAGTTCTTC
abundance: -; v_gene: TRBV6-5; d_gene: TRBD1; j_gene: TRBJ2-3; CDR3aa: CASGPPGTDTDTQYF; CDR3nt: TGTGCCAGCGGCCCCCCCGGGACAGACACAGATACGCAGTATTTT
abundance: -; v_gene: TRBV5-1; d_gene: -; j_gene: TRBJ1-1; CDR3aa: CASSLEPAGGNTEAFF; CDR3nt: TGCGCCAGCAGCTTGGAGCCAGCAGGAGGGAACACTGAAGCTTTCTTT
abundance: -; v_gene: TRBV28; d_gene: TRBD2; j_gene: TRBJ2-3; CDR3aa: CASSLGGDTDTQYF; CDR3nt: TGTGCCAGCAGTTTGGGAGGGGACACAGATACGCAGTATTTT
abundance: once; v_gene: TRBV7-2; d_gene: TRBD2; j_gene: TRBJ2-7; CDR3aa: CASSLVGGSSYEQYF; CDR3nt: TGTGCCAGCAGCTTAGTTGGCGGGAGCTCCTACGAGCAGTACTTC
abundance: -; v_gene: TRBV7-2; d_gene: TRBD2; j_gene: TRBJ2-3; CDR3aa: CASSMIGLATDTQYF; CDR3nt: TGTGCCAGCAGCATGATAGGACTAGCAACAGATACGCAGTATTTT
abundance: -; v_gene: TRBV30; d_gene: -; j_gene: TRBJ1-1; CDR3aa: CAWSVLGGAFF; CDR3nt: TGTGCCTGGAGTGTACTAGGAGGAGCTTTCTTT
abundance: -; v_gene: TRBV19; d_gene: TRBD1; j_gene: TRBJ1-4; CDR3aa: CASSPQRTGGASNEKLFF; CDR3nt: TGTGCCAGTAGTCCCCAGCGGACAGGGGGCGCGTCTAATGAAAAACTGTTTTTT
abundance: -; v_gene: TRBV4-1; d_gene: -; j_gene: TRBJ1-1; CDR3aa: CASSQGGPEAFF; CDR3nt: TGCGCCAGCAGCCAAGGTGGGCCTGAAGCTTTCTTT
abundance: -; v_gene: TRBV2; d_gene: -; j_gene: TRBJ1-5; CDR3aa: CASSGAGAAQPQHF; CDR3nt: TGTGCCAGCAGTGGAGCGGGGGCGGCTCAGCCCCAGCATTTT
abundance: -; v_gene: TRBV28; d_gene: TRBD2; j_gene: TRBJ2-1; CDR3aa: CASSLSGRRGNEQFF; CDR3nt: TGTGCCAGCAGTTTATCCGGGAGGAGGGGCAATGAGCAGTTCTTC
abundance: -; v_gene: TRBV24-1; d_gene: TRBD1; j_gene: TRBJ2-7; CDR3aa: CATSDLGTGNSYEQYF; CDR3nt: TGTGCCACCAGTGATTTGGGGACAGGGAACTCCTACGAGCAGTACTTC
abundance: -; v_gene: TRBV5-1; d_gene: -; j_gene: TRBJ2-7; CDR3aa: CASSLVAGSSYEQYF; CDR3nt: TGCGCCAGCAGCTTGGTGGCAGGGTCCTCCTACGAGCAGTACTTC
abundance: -; v_gene: TRBV9; d_gene: -; j_gene: TRBJ2-7; CDR3aa: CASSPRQAGYEQYF; CDR3nt: TGTGCCAGCAGCCCTCGACAGGCTGGCTACGAGCAGTACTTC
abundance: -; v_gene: TRBV19; d_gene: -; j_gene: TRBJ1-1; CDR3aa: CASSIYGRNTEAFF; CDR3nt: TGTGCCAGTAGTATTTATGGCAGGAACACTGAAGCTTTCTTT
abundance: -; v_gene: TRBV19; d_gene: TRBD1; j_gene: TRBJ1-1; CDR3aa: CASSIWGTGDTEAFF; CDR3nt: TGTGCCAGTAGTATCTGGGGGACAGGGGACACTGAAGCTTTCTTT
abundance: -; v_gene: TRBV9; d_gene: TRBD1; j_gene: TRBJ1-2; CDR3aa: CASSVGGDRGNYGYTF; CDR3nt: TGTGCCAGCAGCGTGGGAGGGGACAGGGGTAACTATGGCTACACCTTC
abundance: -; v_gene: TRBV21-1; d_gene: -; j_gene: TRBJ1-1; CDR3aa: CASSLKAGGKNTEAFF; CDR3nt: TGTGCCAGCAGCTTGAAAGCAGGGGGCAAGAACACTGAAGCTTTCTTT
abundance: -; v_gene: TRBV29-1; d_gene: -; j_gene: TRBJ1-5; CDR3aa: CSVRNSNQPQHF; CDR3nt: TGCAGCGTTCGAAACTCCAATCAGCCCCAGCATTTT
abundance: -; v_gene: TRBV5-6; d_gene: TRBD1; j_gene: TRBJ1-2; CDR3aa: CASSLTGVYDYGYTF; CDR3nt: TGTGCCAGCAGCCTGACAGGGGTATATGACTATGGCTACACCTTC
abundance: once; v_gene: TRBV11-2; d_gene: -; j_gene: TRBJ2-7; CDR3aa: CASSPGAGYEQYF; CDR3nt: TGTGCCAGCAGCCCAGGGGCCGGCTACGAGCAGTACTTC
abundance: -; v_gene: TRBV6-5; d_gene: -; j_gene: TRBJ2-1; CDR3aa: CASSLEGRYNEQFF; CDR3nt: TGTGCCAGCAGCCTCGAGGGCAGATACAATGAGCAGTTCTTC
abundance: -; v_gene: TRBV29-1; d_gene: -; j_gene: TRBJ2-7; CDR3aa: CSVEVEGYEQYF; CDR3nt: TGCAGCGTTGAAGTCGAGGGTTACGAGCAGTACTTC
abundance: -; v_gene: TRBV15; d_gene: -; j_gene: TRBJ1-1; CDR3aa: CATSRDITRAEAFF; CDR3nt: TGTGCCACCAGCAGAGATATTACGCGGGCTGAAGCTTTCTTT
abundance: -; v_gene: TRBV21-1; d_gene: -; j_gene: TRBJ2-7; CDR3aa: CASSKDAGRGEYEQYF; CDR3nt: TGTGCCAGCAGCAAAGATGCGGGAAGGGGAGAGTACGAGCAGTACTTC
abundance: once; v_gene: TRBV27; d_gene: TRBD2; j_gene: TRBJ2-7; CDR3aa: CASSLGPVPGLAGGPRFVKQYF; CDR3nt: TGTGCCAGCAGTTTGGGGCCGGTACCGGGACTAGCGGGAGGGCCCCGTTTTGTCAAGCAGTACTTC
abundance: -; v_gene: TRBV11-1; d_gene: -; j_gene: TRBJ1-1; CDR3aa: CASSIGQLRNTEAFF; CDR3nt: TGTGCCAGCAGCATTGGACAGCTAAGAAACACTGAAGCTTTCTTT
abundance: -; v_gene: TRBV28; d_gene: TRBD1; j_gene: TRBJ2-6; CDR3aa: CASSRQGSGANVLTF; CDR3nt: TGTGCCAGCAGTCGACAGGGATCTGGGGCCAACGTCCTGACTTTC
abundance: -; v_gene: TRBV4-3; d_gene: TRBD1; j_gene: TRBJ2-5; CDR3aa: CASSQRDRETQYF; CDR3nt: TGCGCCAGCAGCCAACGGGACAGGGAGACCCAGTACTTC
abundance: -; v_gene: TRBV5-1; d_gene: -; j_gene: TRBJ2-7; CDR3aa: CASSQNYEQYF; CDR3nt: TGCGCCAGCAGCCAGAACTACGAGCAGTACTTC
abundance: -; v_gene: TRBV28; d_gene: TRBD2; j_gene: TRBJ2-5; CDR3aa: CASSLPGLAGGQETQYF; CDR3nt: TGTGCCAGCAGTCTGCCGGGACTAGCGGGAGGGCAAGAGACCCAGTACTTC
abundance: -; v_gene: TRBV30; d_gene: -; j_gene: TRBJ1-4; CDR3aa: CAWSAGDGKLFF; CDR3nt: TGTGCCTGGAGTGCGGGGGACGGAAAACTGTTTTTT
abundance: -; v_gene: TRBV3-1/TRBV3-2; d_gene: TRBD1; j_gene: TRBJ2-1; CDR3aa: CASSQDSAFFWATDRGHVNEQFF; CDR3nt: TGTGCCAGCAGCCAAGACTCGGCTTTTTTCTGGGCGACCGACAGGGGGCATGTAAATGAGCAGTTCTTC
abundance: -; v_gene: TRBV30; d_gene: -; j_gene: TRBJ1-1; CDR3aa: CAWSNTANTEAFF; CDR3nt: TGTGCCTGGAGCAATACAGCGAACACTGAAGCTTTCTTT
abundance: -; v_gene: TRBV27; d_gene: -; j_gene: TRBJ2-3; CDR3aa: CASSMGLAGDTQYF; CDR3nt: TGTGCCAGCAGTATGGGACTGGCCGGGGATACGCAGTATTTT
abundance: once; v_gene: TRBV15; d_gene: -; j_gene: TRBJ2-3; CDR3aa: CAIRLEGTDTQYF; CDR3nt: TGTGCCATTAGACTAGAGGGCACAGATACGCAGTATTTT